The entry below describes one TCR beta chain. The antigen remains unidentified. The source of the sample is a study of cytomegalovirus exposure and HLA in healthy donors. Primers for the PCR totalled 60 Vbeta and 13 Jbeta. Using immunoSEQ multiplex PCR, the repertoire was profiled, and TCRdb retains in-frame clones only, with some absent. There are roughly 150,000 clones in the sample; 76% occur only once, and approximately 3% lies in the top ten. Points from the study as a whole: In a later analysis, V- and J-gene trimming of beta chains associated with a DCLRE1C missense variant, replicated independently.

The V end lost 1 base, the J end lost 3 bases, and 10 bases lay between the germline ends. The V gene's germline CDR1 is SGHVS and CDR2 FNYEAQ. This CDR3 contains 14 residues. The TCR comes from a male donor in good health and CMV-seronegative. Sample: PBMCs. The chain joins TRBV7-6 to TRBJ2-7, with a possible D match to TRBD2 (5 bases). The chain's CDR3 is CASSLGAGIYEQYF. CDR3 DNA sequence: TGTGCCAGCAGCTTAGGAGCCGGGATCTACGAGCAGTACTTC.